This passage covers 15 T cell receptor beta chains from one sample sequenced in a study of control samples from healthy donors and cancer patients. Sequenced by immunoSEQ multiplex PCR; TCRdb stores in-frame clones only, minus some. The sample holds approximately 70,000 clones; 84% are singletons and the top ten take roughly 28%. Input material: blood. The source is a man aged 50 to 60 in good health.

V gene TRBV11-3 combines with J gene TRBJ1-4; D possibly corresponds to TRBD1 (6 bases). Trimming pared 6 bases from V and 7 bases from J, leaving 18 bases between. The V gene's germline CDR1 is SGHNT and CDR2 YENEEA. This CDR3 is 15 amino acids long. The CDR3 spells CASRYKTGSGEKLFF. In DNA, the CDR3 is TGTGCCAGCAGATATAAGACAGGATCTGGTGAAAAACTGTTTTTT.

V usage is TRBV5-1 and J usage is TRBJ1-2; D gene ambiguous. Germline CDR1 reads SGHRS; CDR2 reads YFSETQ. The CDR3 has 13 amino acids. V dropped 2 bases and J dropped 6 bases, with 11 bases sitting between them. DNA of the CDR3: TGCGCCAGCAGCTTAACGCAGGTTCATGGCTACACCTTC. It translates to CASSLTQVHGYTF.

The rearrangement links TRBV7-9 to TRBJ1-2, with 12 bases identical to TRBD1. The J segment lost 6 bases and the V segment lost 3 bases, leaving 5 bases of the junction unmatched. CDR1 is SEHNR, CDR2 FQNEAQ, per germline (reference sequence). This CDR3 region has 15 residues. CDR3 sequence (DNA): TGTGCCAGCAGCTTGGCCGGGACAGGGGGCCATGGCTACACCTTC. The encoded protein is CASSLAGTGGHGYTF.

The gene calls are TRBV10-3 and TRBJ2-1; 12 nucleotides match TRBD2. This CDR3 comprises 17 residues. V shed 3 bases and J 3 bases; nucleotides not matched to a gene: 6. Per the germline V gene, CDR1 is ENHRY and CDR2 is SYGVKD. The DNA for the CDR3 is TGTGCCATCAGTGACTCTAGCGGGGGGGGTCGCTACAATGAGCAGTTCTTC. It encodes CAISDSSGGGRYNEQFF.

The chain has TRBV7-3 and TRBJ2-5, with D maybe TRBD2 (5 bases). The V end lost 5 bases, the J end lost 7 bases, and 11 bases lay between the germline ends. The CDR3 consists of 12 residues. Germline loops: CDR1 SGHTA, CDR2 FQGTGA. CDR3 region: CASSIPGGTQYF. The CDR3 coding sequence is TGTGCCAGCAGCATCCCCGGAGGGACCCAGTACTTC.

This chain links TRBV27 with TRBJ1-2; D ambiguous. The CDR3 spans 13 residues. Germline values: CDR1 MNHEY, CDR2 SMNVEV (reference sequence). V was pared by 3 bases and J by 5 bases, with 10 bases between. The CDR3 is CASSFTREYGYTF. CDR3 bases: TGTGCCAGCAGTTTCACCCGAGAATATGGCTACACCTTC.

The V gene is TRBV11-1, the J gene TRBJ1-2; 9 positions match TRBD1. The J segment lost 4 bases and the V segment lost 6 bases, leaving 9 bases of the junction unmatched. Germline V gives CDR1 SGHAT, CDR2 FQDESV (reference sequence). The length of the CDR3 is 15 residues. DNA for the CDR3: TGTGCCAGCAGTATTTTGAGGACAGGGGTCTATGGCTACACCTTC. Protein product: CASSILRTGVYGYTF.

This chain connects TRBV5-5 to TRBJ1-2; D possibly corresponds to TRBD1 (6 bases). Germline V CDR1 and CDR2: SGHKS, YYEKEE (reference sequence). The CDR3 extends over 12 amino acids. The ends were cut back, 1 base at V and 5 bases at J, with 6 bases in the middle. This chain's CDR3 is CASSLQGYGYTF. CDR3 coding DNA: TGTGCCAGCAGCTTGCAGGGGTATGGCTACACCTTC.

This rearrangement joins TRBV12-5 to TRBJ2-7, with no clear D. Germline V gene sequence: CDR1 LGHNT, CDR2 FRNRAP. Trimming removed 1 base at V and 7 bases at J, with 14 bases between. This CDR3 has 14 residues. For the CDR3, the DNA is TGTGCTAGTGGTTTGGGACTTGCGTACCAAGAGCAGTACTTC. Amino acids: CASGLGLAYQEQYF.

This chain joins TRBV7-9 and TRBJ1-5; perhaps TRBD1 as D (5 bases). CDR1 SEHNR and CDR2 FQNEAQ come from the germline V gene (reference sequence). The CDR3 is 14 residues long. V lost 1 base and J lost 7, with 11 bases in between. Here the CDR3 reads CASSLGGTGQPQHF. The CDR3 DNA reads TGTGCCAGCAGCTTAGGGGGGACGGGGCAGCCCCAGCATTTT.

CDR3 nucleotides: TGTGCCAGCAGTTACATAGGATGGAACACTGAAGCTTTCTTT. It is translated as CASSYIGWNTEAFF. J is TRBJ1-1 and V is TRBV6-5, with no clear D. This CDR3 spans 14 amino acids. Germline V CDR1 and CDR2: MNHEY, SVGAGI. Trimming left V 2 bases short and J 1 base short, with 8 bases between.

V is TRBV7-2 and J is TRBJ2-2; 8 positions agree with TRBD2. This CDR3 comprises 15 residues. Germline V gives CDR1 SGHTA, CDR2 FQGNSA. V dropped 6 bases and J dropped 5; count of bases not matched to a gene: 8. The CDR3 loop reads CASSRSGSRTGELFF. The CDR3, as DNA: TGTGCCAGCAGTCGAAGCGGGAGTCGGACCGGGGAGCTGTTTTTT.

V usage is TRBV2 and J usage is TRBJ1-3; no reliable D call. The CDR3 covers 14 residues. With 2 bases removed from V and 0 bases from J, the gap between germline ends came to 5 bases. Germline-derived CDR1 and CDR2 are SNHLY and FYNNEI. The CDR3: CASSERSSGNTIYF. The CDR3, as DNA: TGTGCCAGCAGTGAACGCAGCTCTGGAAACACCATATATTTT.

This chain connects TRBV5-1 to TRBJ2-3, with a weak D call TRBD2 (7 bases). The germline V and J ends were trimmed by 4 bases and 4 bases, with 16 bases remaining between them. Germline-derived CDR1 and CDR2 are SGHRS and YFSETQ. The CDR3 is made up of 15 amino acids. The CDR3 DNA reads as TGCGCCAGCAGCCCGGACGGGGGGCGATCAGATACGCAGTATTTT. This codes for CASSPDGGRSDTQYF.

This CDR3 reads CASSVSGRSNEQFF. The DNA for the CDR3 is TGTGCCAGCAGCGTTAGCGGGAGGAGCAATGAGCAGTTCTTC. This chain joins TRBV9 and TRBJ2-1; 10 nucleotides agree with TRBD2. J was trimmed by 6 bases and V by 2 bases; bases with no gene match: 2. CDR1 is SGDLS, CDR2 YYNGEE, per germline. The CDR3 runs to 14 residues.